This T cell receptor (beta chain) was identified during a study of neoadjuvant anti-PD-1 for oral cavity cancer. Turning to the study itself: Patients without progression got a fourth dose around day 43.

Sequencing used immunoSEQ multiplex PCR; TCRdb keeps in-frame clones, though not all of them. The table lists approximately 21,000 clones, 45% of them singletons. Time point specified: after neoadjuvant nivolumab, at surgical resection. The CDR3 length is 10 residues. The ends were cut back, 2 bases at V and 13 bases at J, with 9 bases in the middle. Germline CDR1 DFQATT, CDR2 SNEGSKA (reference sequence). This receptor was taken from a person aged 40 to 85 with oral cavity squamous cell carcinoma. Source: tumor tissue, taken after nivolumab (anti-PD-1) treatment. This chain connects TRBV20-1 to TRBJ2-1; TRBD1 or TRBD2 may be the D gene (5 bases each). This CDR3 is CSARRDDQFF. DNA for the CDR3: TGCAGTGCTAGACGGGACGATCAGTTCTTC.